This is a list of T cell receptor beta chains from one sample in a study of blood T cell repertoires in COVID-19. Only in-frame clones appear in the TCRdb table, and some are missing; sequencing was by immunoSEQ multiplex PCR. The sample has roughly 200,000 clones; roughly 81% are singletons. The sample taken for sequencing was peripheral blood. The receptors here all came from a woman of 80 years or more with acute or convalescent COVID-19. CDR3s include the opening cysteine and the closing phenylalanine or tryptophan. D genes are given only for firm matches. Clone size is not always given. Where it is, it says once, few, many or a class for expanded clones.

TRBJ2-2	TRBV5-1	TRBD1	.	CASRPGQGAFTGELFF	TGCGCCAGCAGACCCGGACAGGGGGCTTTCACCGGGGAGCTGTTTTTT
TRBJ1-4	TRBV19	TRBD1	.	CASSITQVQQGTNEKLFF	TGTGCCAGTAGTATTACCCAAGTACAACAGGGGACTAATGAAAAACTGTTTTTT
TRBJ2-7	TRBV11-3	.	.	CASSLEFYSEQYF	TGTGCCAGCAGCTTAGAATTCTATTCCGAGCAGTACTTC
TRBJ1-6	TRBV5-1	.	.	CASRKPGVMDSPLHF	TGCGCCAGCAGGAAACCGGGGGTAATGGATTCACCCCTCCACTTT
TRBJ2-1	TRBV6-5	TRBD1	.	CASRLGGPYNEQFF	TGTGCCAGCAGACTAGGGGGCCCCTACAATGAGCAGTTCTTC
TRBJ1-2	TRBV12-3/TRBV12-4	TRBD1	.	CASRRQGPSGYTF	TGTGCCAGCAGGAGACAGGGGCCCAGTGGCTACACCTTC
TRBJ1-2	TRBV6-5	.	.	CASSYDGGSYGYTF	TGTGCCAGCAGTTACGACGGAGGGAGCTATGGCTACACCTTC
TRBJ1-1	TRBV6-5	.	once	CASSYVGGNTEAFF	TGTGCCAGCAGTTACGTCGGGGGGAACACTGAAGCTTTCTTT
TRBJ2-2	TRBV27	.	.	CASRSQGGGELFF	TGTGCCAGCAGGTCGCAGGGGGGAGGGGAGCTGTTTTTT
TRBJ1-2	TRBV7-2	.	.	CASSLRTANYGYTF	TGTGCCAGCAGCTTAAGGACAGCTAACTATGGCTACACCTTC
TRBJ2-5	TRBV7-9	TRBD2	.	CASSLGLLGSGSPETQYF	TGTGCCAGCAGCTTAGGGTTATTGGGTAGCGGGAGCCCCGAGACCCAGTACTTC
TRBJ2-1	TRBV3-1/TRBV3-2	.	.	CASSHSPNEQFF	TGTGCCAGCAGCCATTCTCCCAATGAGCAGTTCTTC
TRBJ2-3	TRBV15	TRBD2	.	CATSVELAGAIDTQYF	TGTGCCACCAGCGTCGAACTAGCGGGAGCGATAGATACGCAGTATTTT
TRBJ2-7	TRBV12-5	TRBD1	.	CASGVAQGSLYEQYF	TGTGCTAGTGGTGTTGCACAGGGGTCCCTCTACGAGCAGTACTTC
TRBJ2-7	TRBV5-4	TRBD1	.	CASSLTGGWTGEQYF	TGTGCCAGCAGCTTAACAGGGGGCTGGACGGGGGAGCAGTACTTC
TRBJ2-4	TRBV4-3	.	.	CASSQDRREWNIQYF	TGCGCCAGCAGCCAAGATAGACGGGAGTGGAACATTCAGTACTTC
TRBJ1-5	TRBV3-1/TRBV3-2	.	.	CASSPGGGYQPQHF	TGTGCCAGCAGCCCCGGTGGAGGGTATCAGCCCCAGCATTTT
TRBJ2-1	TRBV4-3	TRBD2	few	CASSQDRRGLAGGEQFF	TGCGCCAGCAGCCAAGACAGGAGGGGACTAGCGGGCGGCGAGCAGTTCTTC
TRBJ2-5	TRBV4-3	TRBD1	.	CASSNPGQGKETQYF	TGCGCCAGCAGCAACCCGGGACAGGGAAAAGAGACCCAGTACTTC
TRBJ2-1	TRBV7-8	TRBD2	.	CASRSSGRALNEQFF	TGTGCCAGCAGGTCGAGCGGGAGGGCCCTAAATGAGCAGTTCTTC
TRBJ2-1	TRBV18	TRBD2	.	CASSPSGTSGTPVEQFF	TGTGCCAGCTCACCAAGCGGGACTAGCGGGACTCCTGTAGAGCAGTTCTTC
TRBJ2-2	TRBV19	.	few	CASSIIAGELFF	TGTGCCAGTAGTATAATAGCCGGGGAGCTGTTTTTT
TRBJ2-7	TRBV5-4	TRBD1	.	CASKRGQGPYEQYF	TGTGCCAGCAAACGGGGACAGGGACCCTACGAGCAGTACTTC
TRBJ1-2	TRBV9	TRBD1	.	CASSVDEGQGAYGYTF	TGTGCCAGCAGCGTAGATGAGGGACAGGGTGCCTATGGCTACACCTTC
TRBJ2-7	TRBV6-1	TRBD2	.	CASSDRVGLAGRLSSYEQYF	TGTGCCAGCAGTGATCGGGTAGGACTAGCGGGCAGGCTTTCTTCCTACGAGCAGTACTTC
TRBJ2-3	TRBV15	.	.	CATSERGTRYTQYF	TGTGCCACCAGCGAGAGAGGGACACGTTATACGCAGTATTTT